Each of the 4 T cell receptor beta chains below was sequenced from the same sample in a study of T cells in Graves' hyperthyroidism and ophthalmopathy. The source material, RNA transcripts, was used to amplify TCR beta CDR3 regions. The HTBI primer set served for first-round RT-PCR of the TCR CDR3. One entry per CDR3 protein results from TCRdb running MiXCR on the multiplex PCR reads. The table records some 770,000 distinct CDR3 sequences, roughly 15% of them present only once. The sample consisted of blood. The receptor set was obtained from a man in his late teens or twenties with Graves' hyperthyroidism.

This clonotype has a count of ten or more. The chain couples TRBV28 to TRBJ2-1, with a tentative D call TRBD2 (8 bases). Trimming stripped 6 bases from V and 0 bases from J, with 27 bases between. This CDR3 is built from 20 residues. Germline V gives CDR1 MDHEN, CDR2 SYDVKM. This CDR3 is CASRTTGASGSPGSYNEQFF. In nucleotides, the CDR3 is TGTGCCAGCAGGACAACAGGGGCGAGCGGGAGCCCTGGCTCCTACAATGAGCAGTTCTTC.

In regard to this clonotype: This may be a read error, as it is one base from a much larger clone. V is TRBV20-1 and J is TRBJ2-1; no definite D call. The DNA end is more similar to TRBJ2-7, so the J call may be wrong. The CDR3 spans 13 residues. The germline gives CDR1 DFQATT, CDR2 SNEGSKA (reference sequence). Here the CDR3 reads CSAPQRSYNEQYF. In DNA form, the CDR3 reads TGCAGTGCCCCCCAGCGTTCCTACAATGAGCAGTACTTC.

This clonotype was observed a handful of times. This chain joins TRBV5-1 and TRBJ1-1, with TRBD1 as a possible D gene (5 bases). The V end was cut by 5 bases, the J end by 0 bases, with 14 bases between. The length of the CDR3 is 15 residues. Germline V gene data show CDR1 as SGHRS and CDR2 as YFSETQ. The CDR3: CASRAPGQLNTEAFF. The CDR3 DNA is TGCGCCAGCAGGGCCCCAGGGCAACTGAACACTGAAGCTTTCTTT.

There are a few counts of this clonotype. This sequence joins TRBV7-2 and TRBJ2-7, with a possible D match to TRBD2 (5 bases). V was shortened by 6 bases and J by 4 bases, with 10 bases between the two germline ends. Germline-derived CDR1 and CDR2 are SGHTA and FQGNSA. The CDR3 extends over 12 amino acids. The CDR3 sequence: CASSRSGYEQYF. CDR3 nucleotide sequence: TGTGCCAGCAGTCGCTCGGGGTACGAGCAGTACTTC.